This TCR beta chain was sequenced for a study of blood T cell repertoires in COVID-19. The overall study: Material from acute and convalescent COVID-19 was sourced from the United States, Italy and Spain. Nucleic acid was either cDNA or gDNA, and it came from T cells, B-cell-depleted T cells, or PBMCs.

Germline CDR1 and CDR2: LGHNA and YNFKEQ. This CDR3 contains 17 residues. V was cut by 1 base and J by 4 bases, with 19 bases left in between. Original methodology: Reference gene primer amplification in the assay estimated nucleated cell counts. The data were produced by immunoSEQ multiplex PCR, yet TCRdb's version contains in-frame clones alone and is incomplete. The V and J calls and the clone size are those of that table, but D and trimming were determined from the DNA. Altogether 350,000 to 550,000 clones are present, around 89% being singletons, with the ten largest covering 4.3%. Sequences were obtained from peripheral blood. The receptor's source is a woman aged 25-40 years with acute or convalescent COVID-19. The chain links TRBV4-2 to TRBJ1-2; D not resolved. The CDR3 is CASSQVPRPGSTYGYTF. DNA of the CDR3: TGTGCCAGCAGCCAAGTCCCCCGGCCAGGATCGACCTATGGCTACACCTTC.